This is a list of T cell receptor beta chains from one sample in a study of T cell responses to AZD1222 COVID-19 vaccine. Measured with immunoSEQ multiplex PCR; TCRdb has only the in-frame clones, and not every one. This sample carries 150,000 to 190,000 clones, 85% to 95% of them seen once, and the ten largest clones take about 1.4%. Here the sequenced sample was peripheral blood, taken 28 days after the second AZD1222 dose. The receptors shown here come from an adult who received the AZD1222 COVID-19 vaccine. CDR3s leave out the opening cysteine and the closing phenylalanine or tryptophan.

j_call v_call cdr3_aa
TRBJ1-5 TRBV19 ASSTDRKNQPQH
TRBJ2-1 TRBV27 ASSPGVWEQF
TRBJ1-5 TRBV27 ASSRATGTSANQPQH
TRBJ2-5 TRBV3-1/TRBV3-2 ASSQISGSGTQY
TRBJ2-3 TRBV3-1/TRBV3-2 AAEDSSAGGPPPRDTQY
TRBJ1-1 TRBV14 ASTLRKDTEAF
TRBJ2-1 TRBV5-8 ASSLVFGRRNEQF
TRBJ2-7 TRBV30 AWSVQTGGSYEQY
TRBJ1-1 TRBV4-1 ASSQEFPGPRRAF
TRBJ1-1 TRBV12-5 ASGQGQGSTEAF
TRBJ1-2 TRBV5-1 ASREAGAYGYT
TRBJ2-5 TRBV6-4 ASSATSGGQETQY
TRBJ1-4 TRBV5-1 ASSPRGSTNEKLF
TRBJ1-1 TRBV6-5 ASNPGGYGYTEAF
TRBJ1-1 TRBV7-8 ASSSLTVNTEAF
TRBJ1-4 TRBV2 ASSVLPSPEKLF
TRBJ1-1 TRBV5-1 ASGRDPTEAF
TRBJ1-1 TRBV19 ASSIDPGTEAF
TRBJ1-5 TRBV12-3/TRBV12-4 ASSPDSYQPQH
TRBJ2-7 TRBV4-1 ASTYGLAGGGSYEQY
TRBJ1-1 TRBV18 ASSELITEEAF
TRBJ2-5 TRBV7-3 ASSQGGTETQY
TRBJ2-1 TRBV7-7 ASSLTSFPRNEQF
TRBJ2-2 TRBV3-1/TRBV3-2 ASSQWANTGELF
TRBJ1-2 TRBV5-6 ASSSDREADYGYT
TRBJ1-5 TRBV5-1 ASSLGQVGQPQH
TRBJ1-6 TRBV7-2 ASSLGRTALH
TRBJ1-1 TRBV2 ASRGQGAVEAF
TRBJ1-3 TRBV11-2 ASSLGSASGNTIY
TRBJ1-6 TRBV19 ASSSRTGASLH
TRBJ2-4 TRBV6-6 ASGPSGTDKNIQY
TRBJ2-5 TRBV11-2 ASSLKLADPQETQY
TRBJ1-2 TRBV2 ASSARQGDIPVYGYT
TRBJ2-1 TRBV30 AWSVRLAGVGQQF
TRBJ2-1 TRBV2 ASSARDFKF
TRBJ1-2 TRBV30 AWSVPPYGYT